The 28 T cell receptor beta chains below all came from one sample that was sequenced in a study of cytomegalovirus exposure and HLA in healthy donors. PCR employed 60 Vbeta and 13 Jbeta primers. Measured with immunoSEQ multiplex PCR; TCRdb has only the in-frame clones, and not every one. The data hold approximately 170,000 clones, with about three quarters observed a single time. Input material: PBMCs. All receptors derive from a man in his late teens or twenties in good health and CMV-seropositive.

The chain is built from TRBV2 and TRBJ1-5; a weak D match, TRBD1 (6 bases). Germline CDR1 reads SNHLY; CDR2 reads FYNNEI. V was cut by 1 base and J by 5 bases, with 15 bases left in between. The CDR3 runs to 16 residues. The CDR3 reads CASSEGGGRSDQPQHF. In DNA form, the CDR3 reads TGTGCCAGCAGTGAAGGTGGGGGCAGGAGTGATCAGCCCCAGCATTTT.

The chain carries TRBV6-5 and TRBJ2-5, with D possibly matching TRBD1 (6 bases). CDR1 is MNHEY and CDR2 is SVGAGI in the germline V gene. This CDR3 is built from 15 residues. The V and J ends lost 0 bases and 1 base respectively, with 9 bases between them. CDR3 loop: CASSYSTGIQETQYF. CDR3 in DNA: TGTGCCAGCAGTTACTCGACAGGCATCCAAGAGACCCAGTACTTC.

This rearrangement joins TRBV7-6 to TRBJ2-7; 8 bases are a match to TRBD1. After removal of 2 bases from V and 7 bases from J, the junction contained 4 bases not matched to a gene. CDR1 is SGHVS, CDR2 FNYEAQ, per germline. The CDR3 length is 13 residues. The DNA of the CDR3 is TGTGCCAGCAGCTTACAGGGGGCGGGAGAGCAGTACGTC. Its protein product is CASSLQGAGEQYV.

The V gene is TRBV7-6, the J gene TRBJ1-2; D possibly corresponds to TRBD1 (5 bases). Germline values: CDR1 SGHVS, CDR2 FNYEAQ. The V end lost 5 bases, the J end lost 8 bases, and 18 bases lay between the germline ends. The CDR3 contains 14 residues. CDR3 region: CASSRTPNAGGYTF. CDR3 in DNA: TGTGCCAGCAGCCGGACACCCAACGCGGGGGGCTACACCTTC. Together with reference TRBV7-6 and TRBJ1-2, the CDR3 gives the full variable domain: GAGVSQSPRYKVTKRGQDVALRCDPISGHVSLYWYRQALGQGPEFLTYFNYEAQQDKSGLPNDRFSAERPEGSISTLTIQRTEQRDSAMYRCASSRTPNAGGYTFGSGTRLTVV.

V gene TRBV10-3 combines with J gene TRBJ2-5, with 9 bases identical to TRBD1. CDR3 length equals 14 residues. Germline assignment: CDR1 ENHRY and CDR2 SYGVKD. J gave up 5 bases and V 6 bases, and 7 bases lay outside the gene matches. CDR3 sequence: CAIRPDRGGETQYF. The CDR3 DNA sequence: TGTGCCATCAGACCGGACAGGGGTGGGGAGACCCAGTACTTC.

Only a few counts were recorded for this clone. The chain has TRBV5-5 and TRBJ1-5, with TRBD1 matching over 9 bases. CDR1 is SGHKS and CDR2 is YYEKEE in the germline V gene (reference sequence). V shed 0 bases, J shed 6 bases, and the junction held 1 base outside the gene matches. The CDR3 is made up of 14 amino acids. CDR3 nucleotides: TGTGCCAGCAGCTTGGGACAGGGGGTTCAGCCCCAGCATTTT. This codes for CASSLGQGVQPQHF.

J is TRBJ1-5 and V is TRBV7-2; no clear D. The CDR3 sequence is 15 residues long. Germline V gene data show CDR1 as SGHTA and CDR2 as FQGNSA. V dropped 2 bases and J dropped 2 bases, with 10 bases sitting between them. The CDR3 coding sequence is TGTGCCAGCAGCTTAATCGGCAGCGGCAATCAGCCCCAGCATTTT. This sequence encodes CASSLIGSGNQPQHF.

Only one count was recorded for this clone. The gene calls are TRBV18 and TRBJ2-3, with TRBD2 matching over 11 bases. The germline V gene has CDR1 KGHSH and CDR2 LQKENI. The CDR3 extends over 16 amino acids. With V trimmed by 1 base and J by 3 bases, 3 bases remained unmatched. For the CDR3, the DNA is TGTGCCAGCTCACCACAAACTAGCGGGGGTACAGATACGCAGTATTTT. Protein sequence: CASSPQTSGGTDTQYF.

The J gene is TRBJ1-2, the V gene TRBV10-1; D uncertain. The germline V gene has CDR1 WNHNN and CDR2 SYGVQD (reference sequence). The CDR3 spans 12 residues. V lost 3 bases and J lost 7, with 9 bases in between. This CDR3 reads CASSETIRGYTF. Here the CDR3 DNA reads TGCGCCAGCAGTGAAACAATTCGTGGCTACACCTTC.

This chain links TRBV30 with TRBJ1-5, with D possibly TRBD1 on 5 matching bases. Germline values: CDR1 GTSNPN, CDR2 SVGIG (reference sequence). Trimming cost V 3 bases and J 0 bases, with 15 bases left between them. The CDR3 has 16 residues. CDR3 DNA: TGTGCCTGGAGACCCTCTCGGGGGACTAGCAATCAGCCCCAGCATTTT. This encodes CAWRPSRGTSNQPQHF.

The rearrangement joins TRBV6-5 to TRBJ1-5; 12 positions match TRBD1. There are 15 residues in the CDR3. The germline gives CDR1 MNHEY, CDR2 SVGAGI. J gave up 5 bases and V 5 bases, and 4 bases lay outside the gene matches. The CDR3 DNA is TGTGCCAGCAGTGTGGGACAGGGGGCCTATCAGCCCCAGCATTTT. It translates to CASSVGQGAYQPQHF.

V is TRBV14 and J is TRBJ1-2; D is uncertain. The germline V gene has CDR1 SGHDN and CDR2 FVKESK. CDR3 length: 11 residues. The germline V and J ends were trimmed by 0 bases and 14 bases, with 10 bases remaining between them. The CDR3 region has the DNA TGTGCCAGCAGCCAAGATGGGCTACCAACCTTC. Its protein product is CASSQDGLPTF.

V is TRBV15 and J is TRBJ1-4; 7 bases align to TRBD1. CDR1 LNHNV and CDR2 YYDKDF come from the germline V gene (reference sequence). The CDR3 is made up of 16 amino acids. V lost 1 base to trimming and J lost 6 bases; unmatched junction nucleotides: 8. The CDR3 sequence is CATSRGSQGGDEKLFF. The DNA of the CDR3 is TGTGCCACCAGCAGAGGATCGCAGGGGGGAGATGAAAAACTGTTTTTT.

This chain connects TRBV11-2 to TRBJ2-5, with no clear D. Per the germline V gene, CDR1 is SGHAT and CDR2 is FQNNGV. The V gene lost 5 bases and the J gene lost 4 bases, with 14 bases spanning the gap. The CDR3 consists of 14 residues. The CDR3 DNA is TGTGCCAGCAGCCGAGGCCCCCTCGGAGAGACCCAGTACTTC. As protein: CASSRGPLGETQYF.

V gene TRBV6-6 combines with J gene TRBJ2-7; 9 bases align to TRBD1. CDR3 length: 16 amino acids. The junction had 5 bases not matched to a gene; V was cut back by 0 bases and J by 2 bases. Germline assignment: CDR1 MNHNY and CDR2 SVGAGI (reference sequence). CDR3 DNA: TGTGCCAGCAGTTACTCTGTCGGGACAGGGCCCTACGAGCAGTACGTC. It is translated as CASSYSVGTGPYEQYV.

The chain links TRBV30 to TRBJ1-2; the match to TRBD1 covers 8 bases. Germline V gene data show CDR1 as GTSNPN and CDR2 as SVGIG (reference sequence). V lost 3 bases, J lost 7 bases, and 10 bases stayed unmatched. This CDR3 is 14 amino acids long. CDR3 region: CAWRDTGGGRGYTF. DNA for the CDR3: TGTGCCTGGAGAGACACAGGGGGTGGTCGTGGCTACACCTTC.

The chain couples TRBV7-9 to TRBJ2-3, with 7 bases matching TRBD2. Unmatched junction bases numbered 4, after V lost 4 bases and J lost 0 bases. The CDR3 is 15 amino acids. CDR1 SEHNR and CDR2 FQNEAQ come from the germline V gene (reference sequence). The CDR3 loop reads CASSYSGFSTDTQYF. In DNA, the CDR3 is TGTGCCAGCAGCTATAGCGGGTTTAGCACAGATACGCAGTATTTT.

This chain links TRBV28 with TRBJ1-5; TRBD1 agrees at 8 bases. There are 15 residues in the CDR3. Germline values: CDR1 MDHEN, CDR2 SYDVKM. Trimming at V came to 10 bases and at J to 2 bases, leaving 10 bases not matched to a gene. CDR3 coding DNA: TGTGCCAACAGCGACGCGGACAGGGGCAATCAGCCCCAGCATTTT. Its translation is CANSDADRGNQPQHF.

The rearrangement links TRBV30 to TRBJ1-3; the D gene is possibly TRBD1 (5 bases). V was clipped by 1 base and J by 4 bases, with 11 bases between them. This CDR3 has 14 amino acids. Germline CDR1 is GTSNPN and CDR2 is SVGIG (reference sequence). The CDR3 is CAWSGGAAGNTIYF. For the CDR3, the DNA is TGTGCCTGGAGTGGCGGGGCGGCAGGAAACACCATATATTTT.

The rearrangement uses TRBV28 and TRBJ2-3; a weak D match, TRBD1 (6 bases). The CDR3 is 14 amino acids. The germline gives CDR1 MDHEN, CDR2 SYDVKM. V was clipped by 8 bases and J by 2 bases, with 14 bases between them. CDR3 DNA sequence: TGTGCCAGCCGGGACACCGAATCCACAGATACGCAGTATTTT. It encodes CASRDTESTDTQYF.

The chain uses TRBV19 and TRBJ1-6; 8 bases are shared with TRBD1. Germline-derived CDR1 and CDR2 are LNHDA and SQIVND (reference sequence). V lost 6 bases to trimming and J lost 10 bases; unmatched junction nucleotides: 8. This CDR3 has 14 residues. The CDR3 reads CASRHDRGSSPLHF. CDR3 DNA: TGTGCCAGTAGGCACGACAGGGGCAGCTCACCCCTCCACTTT.

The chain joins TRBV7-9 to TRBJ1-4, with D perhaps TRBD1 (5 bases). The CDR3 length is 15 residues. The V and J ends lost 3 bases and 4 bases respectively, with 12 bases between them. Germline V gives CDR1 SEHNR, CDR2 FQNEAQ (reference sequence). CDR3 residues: CASSFQAGFNEKLFF. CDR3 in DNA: TGTGCCAGCAGCTTCCAAGCAGGGTTTAATGAAAAACTGTTTTTT. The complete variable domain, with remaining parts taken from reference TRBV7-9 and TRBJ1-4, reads DTGVSQNPRHKITKRGQNVTFRCDPISEHNRLYWYRQTLGQGPEFLTYFQNEAQLEKSRLLSDRFSAERPKGSFSTLEIQRTEQGDSAMYLCASSFQAGFNEKLFFGSGTQLSVL.

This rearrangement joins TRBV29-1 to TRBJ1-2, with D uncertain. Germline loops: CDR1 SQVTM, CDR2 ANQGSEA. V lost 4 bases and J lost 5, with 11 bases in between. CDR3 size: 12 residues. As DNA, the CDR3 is TGCAGCGTTGGAGGGCGCCCGTATGGCTACACCTTC. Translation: CSVGGRPYGYTF.

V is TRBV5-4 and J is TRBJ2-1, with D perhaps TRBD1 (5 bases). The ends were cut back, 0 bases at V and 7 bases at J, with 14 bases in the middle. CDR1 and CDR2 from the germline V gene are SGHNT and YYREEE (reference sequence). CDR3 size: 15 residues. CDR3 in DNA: TGTGCCAGCAGCTTGGGCGCAGGGCCGAGTAATGAGCAGTTCTTC. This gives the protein CASSLGAGPSNEQFF.

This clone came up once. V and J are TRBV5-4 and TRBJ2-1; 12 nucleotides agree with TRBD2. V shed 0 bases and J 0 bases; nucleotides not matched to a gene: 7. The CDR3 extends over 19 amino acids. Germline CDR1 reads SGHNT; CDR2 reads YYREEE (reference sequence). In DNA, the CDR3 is TGTGCCAGCAGCTTGGCTAGCGGGGGGGTAAGGAGCTCCTACAATGAGCAGTTCTTC. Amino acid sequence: CASSLASGGVRSSYNEQFF.

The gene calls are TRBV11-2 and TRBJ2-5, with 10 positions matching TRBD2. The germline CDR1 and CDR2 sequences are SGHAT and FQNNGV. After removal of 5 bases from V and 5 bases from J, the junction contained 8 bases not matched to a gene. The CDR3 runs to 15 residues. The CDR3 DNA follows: TGTGCCAGCAGCCAGTTAGCGGGAGGTGTCGAGACCCAGTACTTC. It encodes CASSQLAGGVETQYF.

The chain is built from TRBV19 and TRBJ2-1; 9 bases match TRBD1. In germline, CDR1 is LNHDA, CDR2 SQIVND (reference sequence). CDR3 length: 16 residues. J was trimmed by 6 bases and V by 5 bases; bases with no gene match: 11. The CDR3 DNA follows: TGTGCCAGTAGTTTGGGGACAGGGAATCAAGGCAATGAGCAGTTCTTC. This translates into CASSLGTGNQGNEQFF.

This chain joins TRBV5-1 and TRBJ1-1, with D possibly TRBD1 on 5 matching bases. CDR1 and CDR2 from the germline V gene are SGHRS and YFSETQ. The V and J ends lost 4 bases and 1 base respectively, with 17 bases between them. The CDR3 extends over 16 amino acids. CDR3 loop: CASSPGGTARNTEAFF. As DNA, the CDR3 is TGCGCCAGCAGCCCCGGGGGAACTGCTCGGAACACTGAAGCTTTCTTT. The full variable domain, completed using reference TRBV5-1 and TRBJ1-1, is KAGVTQTPRYLIKTRGQQVTLSCSPISGHRSVSWYQQTPGQGLQFLFEYFSETQRNKGNFPGRFSGRQFSNSRSEMNVSTLELGDSALYLCASSPGGTARNTEAFFGQGTRLTVV.